Below, 17 T cell receptor beta chains from the same sample are listed, as sequenced in a study of T-cell reconstitution after alpha-beta-depleted transplantation in children. Preparing the TCRbeta library involved the use of unique molecular identifiers. TCRdb reanalysed the PCR reads using MiXCR and keeps one entry per CDR3 protein. In the table there are 700,000 or so distinct CDR3 sequences, about an eighth of which are singletons. The material sequenced was PBMCs, taken before TCRalphabeta/CD19-depleted stem cell transplant. These receptors were collected from a girl aged 2-10 years with congenital amegakaryocytic thrombocytopenia, due to receive a stem cell transplant.

This clonotype was observed many times. This sequence joins TRBV5-1 and TRBJ2-1; 10 bases are a match to TRBD1. V trimming: 0 bases; J trimming: 9 bases; junction bases outside the gene matches: 9. CDR1 SGHRS and CDR2 YFSETQ come from the germline V gene. CDR3 length: 16 residues. The CDR3 sequence is CASSLARDRGRGEQFF. CDR3 nucleotide sequence: TGCGCCAGCAGCTTGGCCAGAGACAGGGGGCGAGGTGAGCAGTTCTTC.

This chain links TRBV20-1 with TRBJ2-1; 8 bases match TRBD1. The CDR3 is made up of 18 amino acids. Germline values: CDR1 DFQATT, CDR2 SNEGSKA (reference sequence). Trimming at V came to 6 bases and at J to 0 bases, leaving 16 bases not matched to a gene. The chain's CDR3 is CSARNKRRDRSSYNEQFF. The CDR3 DNA sequence: TGCAGTGCCAGAAACAAACGCAGGGACAGGAGCTCCTACAATGAGCAGTTCTTC.

This clonotype was recorded many times. This chain uses TRBV5-5 with TRBJ1-5, with D uncertain. CDR1 and CDR2 (germline): SGHKS, YYEKEE (reference sequence). This CDR3 contains 16 residues. Between the trimmed V and J ends, which lost 1 base and 3 bases, there was a span of 14 bases. In nucleotides, the CDR3 is TGTGCCAGCAGCTTGAGGGCAGTGGGCCTCAATCAGCCCCAGCATTTT. As protein: CASSLRAVGLNQPQHF.

This chain connects TRBV29-1 to TRBJ2-7, with 10 bases fitting TRBD1. CDR3 length: 16 residues. Germline CDR1 is SQVTM and CDR2 is ANQGSEA. Unmatched junction bases numbered 13, after V lost 6 bases and J lost 2 bases. CDR3 nucleotides: TGCAGCGTGGCCCCCTCCGACAGGGGGCTCCCCTACGAGCAGTACTTC. Protein product: CSVAPSDRGLPYEQYF.

This clonotype was detected ten times or more. The chain couples TRBV7-9 to TRBJ2-7; TRBD1 might be the D (6 bases). The length of the CDR3 is 13 residues. CDR1 is SEHNR, CDR2 FQNEAQ, per germline (reference sequence). Between the trimmed V and J ends, which lost 3 bases and 2 bases, there was a span of 8 bases. The CDR3 loop reads CASSFGQTYEQYF. CDR3 coding DNA: TGTGCCAGCAGCTTCGGACAGACCTACGAGCAGTACTTC. Filled out from reference TRBV7-9 and TRBJ2-7, the complete variable domain reads DTGVSQNPRHKITKRGQNVTFRCDPISEHNRLYWYRQTLGQGPEFLTYFQNEAQLEKSRLLSDRFSAERPKGSFSTLEIQRTEQGDSAMYLCASSFGQTYEQYFGPGTRLTVT.

The chain recombines TRBV4-1 with TRBJ2-4; D remains ambiguous. V was trimmed by 6 bases and J by 0 bases, leaving 12 bases between them. Germline V gene data show CDR1 as MGHRA and CDR2 as YSYEKL. The CDR3 is made up of 15 amino acids. This chain's CDR3 is CASSRLPVAKNIQYF. The CDR3, as DNA: TGCGCCAGCAGTCGGCTTCCTGTAGCCAAAAACATTCAGTACTTC.

The rearrangement links TRBV20-1 to TRBJ2-1; a weak D match, TRBD2 (5 bases). Germline CDR1 reads DFQATT; CDR2 reads SNEGSKA (reference sequence). This CDR3 has 14 amino acids. V was cut by 1 base and J by 7 bases, with 14 bases left in between. CDR3 nucleotides: TGCAGTGCTAGAGTCTCCCCCGGGGTAAATGAGCAGTTCTTC. Protein product: CSARVSPGVNEQFF.

V usage is TRBV3-1 and J usage is TRBJ2-1; 14 bases fit TRBD2. This CDR3 contains 16 residues. CDR1 LGHDT and CDR2 YNNKEL come from the germline V gene (reference sequence). The J segment lost 8 bases and the V segment lost 4 bases, leaving 7 bases of the junction unmatched. CDR3 sequence: CASSPGLAGVRDEQFF. DNA of the CDR3: TGTGCCAGCAGCCCGGGACTAGCGGGAGTAAGAGATGAGCAGTTCTTC.

The chain's CDR3 is CASSPYLASIYEQYF. The CDR3 region has the DNA TGTGCCAGCAGTCCTTATCTAGCGTCAATCTACGAGCAGTACTTC. The chain recombines TRBV2 with TRBJ2-7; weak D call: TRBD2 (6 bases). Trimming removed 5 bases from V and 3 bases from J, with 17 bases in between. This CDR3 has 15 amino acids. Germline V gene sequence: CDR1 SNHLY, CDR2 FYNNEI.

The CDR3 sequence: CASRDYGYNEQFF. The DNA for the CDR3 is TGTGCCAGCAGAGACTACGGGTACAATGAGCAGTTCTTC. The J gene is TRBJ2-1, the V gene TRBV11-2; maybe TRBD2 (5 bases). The V gene's germline CDR1 is SGHAT and CDR2 FQNNGV. The CDR3 runs 13 residues. Trimming removed 6 bases at V and 4 bases at J, with 10 bases between.

This clonotype showed up just a few times. The CDR3 is CSAVPLGGGVGSYNEQFF. In DNA form, the CDR3 reads TGCAGTGCTGTACCCTTGGGGGGGGGAGTGGGTTCCTACAATGAGCAGTTCTTC. The chain carries TRBV20-1 and TRBJ2-1; 7 bases fit TRBD2. This CDR3 contains 18 residues. Germline V gene data show CDR1 as DFQATT and CDR2 as SNEGSKA (reference sequence). The V segment lost 5 bases and the J segment 1 base; nucleotides outside the gene matches: 17.

This clonotype was seen repeatedly, ten times or more. Written as DNA, the CDR3 is TGTGCCACCAGTGATGCCGGACTAGCGGGAGAGTCGGTGGATACGCAGTATTTT. It codes for CATSDAGLAGESVDTQYF. The chain is built from TRBV24-1 and TRBJ2-3; TRBD2 matches 13 bases. CDR3 size: 18 residues. Unmatched junction bases numbered 11, after V lost 3 bases and J lost 6 bases. Germline CDR1 and CDR2: KGHDR and SFDVKD.

At least ten counts were recorded for this clonotype. The rearrangement links TRBV9 to TRBJ1-6; D uncertain. The CDR3 sequence is 13 residues long. CDR1 SGDLS and CDR2 YYNGEE come from the germline V gene. The germline V and J ends were trimmed by 0 bases and 7 bases, with 5 bases remaining between them. CDR3 in amino acids: CASSVDGNSPLHF. The DNA of the CDR3 is TGTGCCAGCAGCGTAGACGGAAATTCACCCCTCCACTTT.

The chain has TRBV7-2 and TRBJ2-1, with 11 bases that match TRBD2. V gave up 6 bases and J gave up 10 bases; unmatched junction bases: 8. This CDR3 spans 14 amino acids. Germline-derived CDR1 and CDR2 are SGHTA and FQGNSA. For the CDR3, the DNA is TGTGCCAGCAGAGCTACTAGCGGGAGTTTGGAGCAGTTCTTC. Translation: CASRATSGSLEQFF.

On this clonotype itself: A junction boundary mismatches the germline segment, possibly from a read error. The chain joins TRBV25-1 to TRBJ2-3; D perhaps matches TRBD2 (5 bases). This CDR3 comprises 15 residues. Germline-derived CDR1 and CDR2 are MGHDK and SYGVNS. The CDR3 nucleotides are TGTGCCAGCAGTGCTCCCACTCGGGGAACAGATACGCATTATTTT. Translation: CASSAPTRGTDTHYF.

There are many counts of this clonotype. The CDR3 nucleotides read TGCGCCAGCAGACCTTCAGGACCGTCGCCCCAGCATTTT. Translated: CASRPSGPSPQHF. This chain connects TRBV10-2 to TRBJ1-5; D call uncertain. The germline CDR1 and CDR2 sequences are WSHSY and SAAADI. Trimming removed 6 bases at V and 9 bases at J, with 15 bases between. The CDR3 sequence is 13 residues long.

The table lists this clonotype with a few counts. This chain connects TRBV5-1 to TRBJ2-3; D remains unclear. The CDR3 extends over 15 amino acids. CDR1 is SGHRS and CDR2 is YFSETQ in the germline V gene. Trimming removed 0 bases at V and 2 bases at J, with 10 bases between. The DNA of the CDR3 is TGCGCCAGCAGCTTGGAACGGGCGGCCACAGATACGCAGTATTTT. Amino acids: CASSLERAATDTQYF.